The text below deals with one T cell receptor (beta chain). What it recognizes is unknown. An end of the junction differs from the germline gene, which may be a read error. This CDR3 spans 16 amino acids. Germline CDR1 is ENHRY and CDR2 is SYGVKD. Regarding treatment: roughly nine-day PBMC culture with coronavirus spike peptide pools or control peptides (ViraFEST assay). Oncomine TCR Beta short-read sequencing was applied to DNA from cultured CD4+ T cells. One entry per CDR3 protein, called by TCRdb with MiXCR from the PCR reads. The profile covers several thousand distinct CDR3 sequences, with around 50% appearing a single time and under 30% taken by the ten largest. The data stem from a study of vaccination and CD4 T cells after COVID-19.

The chain carries TRBV10-3 and TRBJ2-5, with D perhaps TRBD2 (5 bases). The sample was CD4+ T cells from blood, cultured in vitro. This sequence was found in a human donor who had recovered from COVID-19. CDR3 in amino acids: CASSTQTIMGPETQYF. The CDR3 bases are TGTGCCAGCAGTACGCAGACTATTATGGGCCCAGAGACCCAGTACTTC.